One sample yielded the 11 T cell receptor beta chains listed below, sequenced in a study of STAT5B mutations in CD4+ large granular lymphocyte leukemia. Clones were read by immunoSEQ multiplex PCR, and TCRdb kept only the in-frame ones, dropping some. Of roughly 30,000 clones in the sample, around 90% were seen once. The specimen sequenced was CD4+ T cells from blood buffy coats. The receptors originated from a human donor in good health.

This chain's CDR3 is CATRGTGTSGELFF. In DNA form, the CDR3 reads TGTGCCACACGCGGGACAGGGACGAGCGGGGAGCTGTTTTTT. The rearrangement joins TRBV10-3 to TRBJ2-2; 9 positions match TRBD1. The CDR3 is 14 residues long. Germline V gives CDR1 ENHRY, CDR2 SYGVKD. V dropped 10 bases and J dropped 7; count of bases not matched to a gene: 10.

This clone was counted only a few times. The V and J genes are TRBV5-5 and TRBJ1-5; possibly TRBD1 for D (5 bases). CDR1 SGHKS and CDR2 YYEKEE come from the germline V gene (reference sequence). V was cut by 4 bases and J by 3 bases, with 14 bases left in between. The CDR3 contains 15 residues. CDR3 protein: CASSLFTGTNQPQHF. For the CDR3, the DNA is TGTGCCAGCAGCCTCTTCACGGGGACCAATCAGCCCCAGCATTTT.

The gene calls are TRBV6-5 and TRBJ1-4, with a weak D call TRBD1 (6 bases). The CDR3 is 14 amino acids. The V gene lost 8 bases and the J gene lost 1 base, with 11 bases spanning the gap. CDR1 MNHEY and CDR2 SVGAGI come from the germline V gene. Here the CDR3 reads CASRGHRTNEKLFF. CDR3 bases: TGTGCCAGCCGGGGGCACAGAACTAATGAAAAACTGTTTTTT.

The chain is built from TRBV29-1 and TRBJ2-1; TRBD1 matches 9 bases. Trimming cost V 7 bases and J 5 bases; bases outside gene matches: 15. The CDR3 runs to 16 residues. Germline values: CDR1 SQVTM, CDR2 ANQGSEA. The CDR3 loop reads CSAPARDRGFDNEQFF. CDR3 sequence (DNA): TGCAGCGCCCCTGCACGTGACAGGGGGTTTGACAATGAGCAGTTCTTC.

The chain recombines TRBV27 with TRBJ1-1; D is unresolved. V lost 3 bases and J lost 5, with 19 bases in between. Per the germline V gene, CDR1 is MNHEY and CDR2 is SMNVEV (reference sequence). The CDR3 sequence is 16 residues long. Here the CDR3 reads CASSLLSNVGETEAFF. CDR3 DNA sequence: TGTGCCAGCAGTTTGCTCTCGAACGTAGGAGAGACTGAAGCTTTCTTT.

The chain links TRBV5-4 to TRBJ2-5; TRBD1 aligns across 8 bases. V shed 4 bases, J shed 1 base, and the junction held 6 bases outside the gene matches. CDR3 length: 15 residues. CDR1 is SGHNT, CDR2 YYREEE, per germline (reference sequence). Written as DNA, the CDR3 is TGTGCCAGCAGCCGTAACGGACAGGGCCAAGAGACCCAGTACTTC. Amino acids: CASSRNGQGQETQYF.

The rearrangement joins TRBV28 to TRBJ1-1; no firm D call. The CDR3 loop spans 17 amino acids. The germline V gene has CDR1 MDHEN and CDR2 SYDVKM. V was shortened by 3 bases and J by 4 bases, with 21 bases between the two germline ends. Here the CDR3 reads CASSFIPKILGGTEAFF. CDR3 coding DNA: TGTGCCAGCAGTTTTATCCCGAAAATACTGGGAGGCACTGAAGCTTTCTTT.

The rearrangement joins TRBV6-5 to TRBJ2-1; TRBD2 agrees at 15 bases. CDR1 MNHEY and CDR2 SVGAGI come from the germline V gene. V dropped 5 bases and J dropped 9; count of bases not matched to a gene: 5. This CDR3 has 15 amino acids. This CDR3 is CASSQGLAGGGEQFF. CDR3 nucleotides: TGTGCCAGCAGTCAGGGACTAGCGGGAGGTGGTGAGCAGTTCTTC.

This clone was seen a single time. V usage is TRBV7-2 and J usage is TRBJ2-7; D could derive from TRBD1 or TRBD2 (6 bases each). This CDR3 spans 15 amino acids. Germline values: CDR1 SGHTA, CDR2 FQGNSA. The germline V and J ends were trimmed by 8 bases and 7 bases, with 24 bases remaining between them. As DNA, the CDR3 is TGTGCCAGCCTGCCTGGGGGGCGGGGCGCGGGGGAGCAGTACTTC. Encoded protein: CASLPGGRGAGEQYF. The full variable domain, its missing parts supplied by reference TRBV7-2 and TRBJ2-7, is GAGVSQSPSNKVTEKGKDVELRCDPISGHTALYWYRQSLGQGLEFLIYFQGNSAPDKSGLPSDRFSAERTGGSVSTLTIQRTQQEDSAVYLCASLPGGRGAGEQYFGPGTRLTVT.

This chain joins TRBV28 and TRBJ2-7, with D perhaps being TRBD1 or TRBD2 (5 bases each). Trimming removed 2 bases from V and 0 bases from J, with 14 bases in between. Germline assignment: CDR1 MDHEN and CDR2 SYDVKM. The CDR3 sequence is 16 residues long. The CDR3 protein is CASSLPRDQNSYEQYF. The DNA of the CDR3 is TGTGCCAGCAGTTTACCCCGGGACCAAAACTCCTACGAGCAGTACTTC.

J is TRBJ2-1 and V is TRBV11-2; TRBD2 matches at 8 bases. Trimming took 4 bases from V and 6 from J; bases not matched to a gene: 11. The CDR3 is made up of 16 amino acids. Germline V gene sequence: CDR1 SGHAT, CDR2 FQNNGV. In nucleotides, the CDR3 is TGTGCCAGCAGCTCCTTAGCGGGACGGGGGGGCAATGAGCAGTTCTTC. Protein product: CASSSLAGRGGNEQFF.